This T cell receptor (beta chain) is drawn from a study of long-term antiretroviral therapy in people with HIV. Study-level findings and limits: Transplant-donor-level diversity was not reached after ART, though diversity increased.

In this sample, this clone turned up a few times. Its antigen is not identified. Per individual, the PBMC samples numbered at least one pre-ART and at least two post-ART. The germline gives CDR1 LGHNA, CDR2 YSLEER. The CDR3 is made up of 17 amino acids. V lost 2 bases to trimming and J lost 0 bases; unmatched junction nucleotides: 7. Survey level was the resolution at which the v3.0 immunoSEQ assay ran. It was roughly 35,000-50,000 T-cell genomes per sample that sequencing targeted. The data were produced by immunoSEQ multiplex PCR, yet TCRdb's version contains in-frame clones alone and is incomplete. The data show 40,000 or so clones, around nine tenths seen once.

The rearrangement joins TRBV4-3 to TRBJ2-4; the match to TRBD1 covers 7 bases. Source: unsorted PBMCs, taken just before starting antiretroviral therapy. This clonotype was sampled from a woman aged 18-29 years with HIV. The DNA for the CDR3 is TGCGCCAGCAGCCAAAAACAGGGGATTGGAGCCAAAAACATTCAGTACTTC. It codes for CASSQKQGIGAKNIQYF.